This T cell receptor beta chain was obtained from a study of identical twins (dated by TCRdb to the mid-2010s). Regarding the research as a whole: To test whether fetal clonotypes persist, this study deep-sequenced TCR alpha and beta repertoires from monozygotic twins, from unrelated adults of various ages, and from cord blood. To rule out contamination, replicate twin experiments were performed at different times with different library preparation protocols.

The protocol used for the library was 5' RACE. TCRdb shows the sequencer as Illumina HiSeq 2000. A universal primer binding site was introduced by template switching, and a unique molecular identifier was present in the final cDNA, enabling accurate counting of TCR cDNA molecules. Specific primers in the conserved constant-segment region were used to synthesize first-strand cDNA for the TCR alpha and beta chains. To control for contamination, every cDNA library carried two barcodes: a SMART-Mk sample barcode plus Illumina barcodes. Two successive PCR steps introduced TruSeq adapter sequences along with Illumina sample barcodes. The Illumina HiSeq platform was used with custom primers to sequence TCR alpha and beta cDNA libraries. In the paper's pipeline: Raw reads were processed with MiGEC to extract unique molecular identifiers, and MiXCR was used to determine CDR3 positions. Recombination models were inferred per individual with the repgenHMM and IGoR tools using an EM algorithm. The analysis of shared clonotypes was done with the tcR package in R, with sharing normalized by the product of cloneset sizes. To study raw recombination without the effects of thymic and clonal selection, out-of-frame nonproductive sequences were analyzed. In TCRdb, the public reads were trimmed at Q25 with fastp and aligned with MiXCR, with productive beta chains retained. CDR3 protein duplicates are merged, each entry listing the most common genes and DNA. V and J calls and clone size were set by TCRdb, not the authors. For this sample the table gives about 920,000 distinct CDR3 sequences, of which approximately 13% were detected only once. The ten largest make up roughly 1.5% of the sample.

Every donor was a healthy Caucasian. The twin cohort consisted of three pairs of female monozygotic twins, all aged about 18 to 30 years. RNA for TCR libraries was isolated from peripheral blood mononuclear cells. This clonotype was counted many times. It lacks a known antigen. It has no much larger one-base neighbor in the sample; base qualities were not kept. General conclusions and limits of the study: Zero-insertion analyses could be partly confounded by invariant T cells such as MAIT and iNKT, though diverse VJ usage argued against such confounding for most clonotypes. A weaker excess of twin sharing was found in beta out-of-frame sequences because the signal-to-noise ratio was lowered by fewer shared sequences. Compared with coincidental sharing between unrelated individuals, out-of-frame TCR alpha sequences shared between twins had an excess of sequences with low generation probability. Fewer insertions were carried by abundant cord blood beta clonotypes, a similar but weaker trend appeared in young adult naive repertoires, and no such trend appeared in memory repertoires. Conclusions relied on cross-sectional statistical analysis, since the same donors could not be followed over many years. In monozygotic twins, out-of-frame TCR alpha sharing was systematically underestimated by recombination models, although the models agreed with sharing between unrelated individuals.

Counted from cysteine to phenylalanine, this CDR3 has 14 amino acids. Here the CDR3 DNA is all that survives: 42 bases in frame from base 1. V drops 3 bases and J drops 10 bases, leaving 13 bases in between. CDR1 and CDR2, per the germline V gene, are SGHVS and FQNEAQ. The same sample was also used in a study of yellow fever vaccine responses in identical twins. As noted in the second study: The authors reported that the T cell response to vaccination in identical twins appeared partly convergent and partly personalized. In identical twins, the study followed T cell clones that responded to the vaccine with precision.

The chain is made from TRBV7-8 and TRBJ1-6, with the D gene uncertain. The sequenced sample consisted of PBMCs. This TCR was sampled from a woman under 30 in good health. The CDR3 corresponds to CASSFSGGRSPLHF. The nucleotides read TGTGCCAGCAGCTTTTCGGGAGGAAGGTCACCCCTCCACTTT.